The clone carrying this T cell receptor beta chain has at least ten counts. CDR3 length: 16 residues. Losses at the gene ends were 5 bases for V and 1 base for J; bases not matched to a gene: 5. The germline CDR1 and CDR2 sequences are SGHAT and FQNNGV. This entry comes from a study of T-cell memory formation after mild COVID-19. TCRdb fed the 5' RACE reads into MiXCR, producing one record per CDR3 protein. Of around 300,000 distinct CDR3 sequences listed, approximately 14% are singletons. J is TRBJ2-3 and V is TRBV11-2; 11 bases fit TRBD2. The TCR originated in a man in his late teens or twenties who had mild COVID-19 (a few samples of this study predate the infection). Cell type and time point are not known. Sequenced input: PBMCs or a T cell subset sorted from them (not recorded which). The CDR3 DNA sequence: TGTGCCAGCAGCCCGGGACTAGCGGCTGGCACAGATACGCAGTATTTT. Translating gives CASSPGLAAGTDTQYF.